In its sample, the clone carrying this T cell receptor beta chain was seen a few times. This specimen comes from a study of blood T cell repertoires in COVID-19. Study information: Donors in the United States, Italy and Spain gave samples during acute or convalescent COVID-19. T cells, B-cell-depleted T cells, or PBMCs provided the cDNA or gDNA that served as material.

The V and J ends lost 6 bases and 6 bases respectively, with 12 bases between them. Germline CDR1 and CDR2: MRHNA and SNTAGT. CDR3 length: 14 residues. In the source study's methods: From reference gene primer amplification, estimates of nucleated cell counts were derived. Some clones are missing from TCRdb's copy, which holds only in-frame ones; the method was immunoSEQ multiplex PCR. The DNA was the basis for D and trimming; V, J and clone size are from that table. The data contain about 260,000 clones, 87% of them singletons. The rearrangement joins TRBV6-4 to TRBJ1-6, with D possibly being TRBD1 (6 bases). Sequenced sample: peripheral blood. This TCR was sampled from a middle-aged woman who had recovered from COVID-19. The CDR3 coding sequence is TGTGCCAGCAGCCAGGGGAAGGCTAATTCACCCCTCCACTTT. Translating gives CASSQGKANSPLHF.